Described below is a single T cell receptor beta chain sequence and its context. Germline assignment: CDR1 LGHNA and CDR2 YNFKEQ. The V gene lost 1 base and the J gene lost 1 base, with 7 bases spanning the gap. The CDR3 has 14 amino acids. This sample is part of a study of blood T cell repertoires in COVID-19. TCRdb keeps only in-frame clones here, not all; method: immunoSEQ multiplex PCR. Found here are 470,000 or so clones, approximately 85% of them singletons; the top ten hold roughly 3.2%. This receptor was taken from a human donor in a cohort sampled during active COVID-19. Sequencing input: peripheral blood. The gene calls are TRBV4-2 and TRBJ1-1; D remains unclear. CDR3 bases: TGTGCCAGCAGCCAAGTACTTACGAACACTGAAGCTTTCTTT. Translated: CASSQVLTNTEAFF.